This TCR beta chain was recovered during a study of T cell responses to AZD1222 COVID-19 vaccine (dated by TCRdb to about 2021). In terms of the full investigation: TCR sequencing was performed for roughly 250 trial participants, of whom roughly 200 were given two doses of AZD1222 and some 26 were given two doses of MenACWY control vaccine. Enrollment into the trials was organized by age into subgroups of 18-55, 56-69 and 70-plus years, and those subgroups contained approximately 160, 26 and 62 TCR-sequenced participants, respectively.

This sample's time point label indicates: about 28 days (+/-7) after the second vaccine dose. Because spike-specific TCR depth and breadth did not differ between the two schedules, AZD1222 recipients who got a second dose at roughly 4 weeks were pooled with those who got a second dose at roughly 12 weeks. Vaccinee samples were obtained from the UK trials COV001 and COV002, which included a single-blind randomized controlled phase 2/3 trial of AZD1222 (ChAdOx1 nCoV-19) in healthy adults. Trial participant PBMC samples were collected at day 0 and day 28 after the second dose for TCRbeta chain sequencing. Taken from cysteine to phenylalanine, the CDR3 has 14 residues. Of all the DNA, just the CDR3 is kept, 42 bases in frame from base 1. CDR1 is given as MDHEN and CDR2 as SYDVKM, both from the germline V gene. Trimming takes 6 bases from V and 10 bases from J, and the germline ends sit 16 bases apart.

Broader findings and caveats from the paper: Because no day 14 peak-response samples were available, repertoires were characterized only after the peak T cell response. In the small 56-69-year group, the increase in depth fell short of significance, most likely because of low power. The whole spike protein was spanned by vaccine-associated CD4 TCRs, and dominant responses were seen in regions 160-218 and 743-854. Participants were mostly white British and included more females than males, and it was suggested by the authors that clonal diversity may have been underestimated. Reportedly, almost half of the unique spike-specific TCRs recognized epitopes lying outside the regions that are mutated in the B.1.351 and B.1.1.7 variants. After two AZD1222 doses, spike-specific TCR breadth and depth were significantly higher than at day 0 and than in MenACWY recipients. Conclusions about previously exposed vaccinees are limited, since just 6 or 7 AZD1222 recipients were seropositive for SARS-CoV-2 at baseline.

The CDR3 regions of human TCRbeta chains were analyzed by immunosequencing. The original pipeline was this. TCRs in the repertoires were matched against a reference library of SARS-CoV-2-specific TCRs that had been generated with the MIRA antigen-specificity platform. Breadth was defined as the fraction of unique TCRs that were SARS-CoV-2-associated, and depth was defined as the fraction of total T cells that were SARS-CoV-2-associated. Using the MIRA data, each spike-specific TCR was mapped to the spike region that the TCR reacts to and placed in a CD4 or CD8 class. Log10-transformed breadth and depth values were compared by one-way ANOVA with Sidak's multiple comparisons tests. As stored in TCRdb, this immuneACCESS dataset retains in-frame rearrangements with V and J assigned. A fraction of the clones does not appear; measured against another copy, unresolved V genes explain less than half of the discrepancy, and the remainder lacks a known reason. V, J and clone size are those of that table, while D and trimming were read from the DNA. In all, the sample holds tens of thousands of clones, and 80% to 90% of those were seen once. Together, the top ten hold roughly 3.2% of the sample.

As concerns this clone: Its antigen remains undetermined. It has no much larger one-base neighbor in the sample; base qualities were not kept.

The material sequenced was peripheral blood, taken 28 days after the second AZD1222 dose. The sequence derives from an adult who received the AZD1222 COVID-19 vaccine. The rearranged chain carries TRBV28 and TRBJ1-6; 6 matching bases give a weak D call of TRBD1. The sequenced DNA: TGTGCCAGCAGCGCAGGGGTGAGGAAATCACCCCTCCACTTT. Its coded protein is CASSAGVRKSPLHF.